A single sample gave rise to the 30 T cell receptor beta chains below, sequenced in a study of T cell responses to AZD1222 COVID-19 vaccine. Only in-frame clones appear in the TCRdb table, and some are missing; sequencing was by immunoSEQ multiplex PCR. The table records around 180,000 clones, about nine tenths of them present only once. The source was peripheral blood, collected on day 0 of AZD1222 vaccination. The receptors stem from an adult in good health.

The chain links TRBV5-5 to TRBJ2-3; D perhaps matches TRBD1 (5 bases). V lost 7 bases and J 6 bases, leaving 12 bases between the germline ends. CDR1 SGHKS and CDR2 YYEKEE come from the germline V gene (reference sequence). The CDR3 spans 12 residues. CDR3 bases: TGTGCCAGCCGCAGGGTGTCGGATACGCAGTATTTT. The encoded protein is CASRRVSDTQYF.

The chain carries TRBV28 and TRBJ1-5; D perhaps matches TRBD1 (5 bases). V dropped 5 bases and J dropped 2 bases, with 13 bases sitting between them. Germline CDR1 reads MDHEN; CDR2 reads SYDVKM. The CDR3 spans 15 residues. The CDR3 sequence: CASSAQGRGNQPQHF. The CDR3 coding sequence is TGTGCCAGCAGTGCCCAGGGAAGGGGCAATCAGCCCCAGCATTTT.

The chain has TRBV19 and TRBJ2-1, with 8 bases lining up with TRBD2. Trimming removed 1 base from V and 8 bases from J; junction bases left unmatched: 7. The CDR3 is made up of 15 amino acids. Germline V gene data show CDR1 as LNHDA and CDR2 as SQIVND (reference sequence). In nucleotides, the CDR3 is TGTGCCAGTAGTATAGCGGGACTAGGTAGAGATGAGCAGTTCTTC. Residues: CASSIAGLGRDEQFF. The whole variable domain, remainder taken from reference TRBV19 and TRBJ2-1, is DGGITQSPKYLFRKEGQNVTLSCEQNLNHDAMYWYRQDPGQGLRLIYYSQIVNDFQKGDIAEGYSVSREKKESFPLTVTSAQKNPTAFYLCASSIAGLGRDEQFFGPGTRLTVL.

The rearrangement uses TRBV9 and TRBJ1-1; D uncertain. The CDR3 totals 14 residues. CDR1 SGDLS and CDR2 YYNGEE come from the germline V gene. The ends were cut back, 1 base at V and 1 base at J, with 8 bases in the middle. The CDR3 loop reads CASSVLGGNTEAFF. CDR3 sequence (DNA): TGTGCCAGCAGCGTACTGGGCGGGAACACTGAAGCTTTCTTT.

The chain combines TRBV12-3 or TRBV12-4 with TRBJ2-5; D is uncertain. With 3 bases removed from V and 1 base from J, the gap between germline ends came to 3 bases. The CDR3 has 12 residues. CDR3 coding DNA: TGTGCCAGCAGTTTTGCCCAAGAGACCCAGTACTTC. This codes for CASSFAQETQYF.

This chain links TRBV18 with TRBJ2-4; 9 nucleotides align to TRBD1. Germline V gene sequence: CDR1 KGHSH, CDR2 LQKENI. There are 13 residues in the CDR3. V shed 3 bases and J 6 bases; nucleotides not matched to a gene: 0. CDR3 DNA sequence: TGTGCCAGCTCACCGGGACAGGGAAACATTCAGTACTTC. Encoded protein: CASSPGQGNIQYF.

V is TRBV7-9 and J is TRBJ1-6, with D unclear. This CDR3 spans 17 amino acids. V was pared by 3 bases and J by 0 bases, with 12 bases between. Germline loops: CDR1 SEHNR, CDR2 FQNEAQ (reference sequence). In DNA, the CDR3 is TGTGCCAGCAGCTTTGCCGGCAGGAGCTCCTATAATTCACCCCTCCACTTT. Its protein product is CASSFAGRSSYNSPLHF. Combining the CDR3 with reference TRBV7-9 and TRBJ1-6 gives the whole variable domain DTGVSQNPRHKITKRGQNVTFRCDPISEHNRLYWYRQTLGQGPEFLTYFQNEAQLEKSRLLSDRFSAERPKGSFSTLEIQRTEQGDSAMYLCASSFAGRSSYNSPLHFGNGTRLTVT.

The chain is built from TRBV6-6 and TRBJ2-2; tentative D call: TRBD2 (5 bases). CDR1 is MNHNY, CDR2 SVGAGI, per germline (reference sequence). This CDR3 comprises 16 residues. Deletions cut 7 bases from V and 3 bases from J, with 18 bases between. CDR3 DNA sequence: TGTGCCAGCATATGGGAGCCCGTTCAGGACACCGGGGAGCTGTTTTTT. Protein product: CASIWEPVQDTGELFF.

As to this clone: This CDR3 is also generated by other DNA sequences in the sample. This chain joins TRBV5-1 and TRBJ2-5; D unclear. Trimming cost V 0 bases and J 2 bases, with 5 bases left between them. The CDR3 runs to 13 residues. The germline V gene encodes CDR1 SGHRS and CDR2 YFSETQ. The CDR3: CASSLVGQETQYF. CDR3 DNA: TGCGCCAGCAGCTTGGTAGGTCAAGAGACCCAGTACTTC. The full variable domain, completed using reference TRBV5-1 and TRBJ2-5, is KAGVTQTPRYLIKTRGQQVTLSCSPISGHRSVSWYQQTPGQGLQFLFEYFSETQRNKGNFPGRFSGRQFSNSRSEMNVSTLELGDSALYLCASSLVGQETQYFGPGTRLLVL.

This clone has only a few counts. The chain joins TRBV10-3 to TRBJ2-3; D may be TRBD2 (6 bases). The CDR3 runs to 16 residues. The V and J ends lost 2 bases and 3 bases respectively, with 15 bases between them. Germline V gene lookup returns CDR1 ENHRY and CDR2 SYGVKD. The CDR3 reads CAISEMGSGKTDTQYF. The DNA for the CDR3 is TGTGCCATCAGTGAGATGGGTAGCGGTAAAACAGATACGCAGTATTTT.

The V and J genes are TRBV10-3 and TRBJ2-1; D gene unclear. The germline V gene encodes CDR1 ENHRY and CDR2 SYGVKD. The CDR3 spans 13 residues. Deletions cut 6 bases from V and 9 bases from J, with 15 bases between. This CDR3 is CAISQVTNPEQFF. Here the CDR3 DNA reads TGTGCCATCAGCCAAGTTACTAACCCTGAGCAGTTCTTC.

This clone was recorded a few times. The chain employs TRBV19 and TRBJ1-1; D unresolved. The CDR3 totals 13 residues. Trimming shortened V by 4 bases and J by 0 bases, and 6 bases separated the two germline ends. CDR1 LNHDA and CDR2 SQIVND come from the germline V gene (reference sequence). The CDR3: CASSNYMNTEAFF. The CDR3 DNA sequence: TGTGCCAGTAGTAATTATATGAACACTGAAGCTTTCTTT.

The chain combines TRBV27 with TRBJ1-2; D is perhaps TRBD1 (6 bases). CDR1 is MNHEY and CDR2 is SMNVEV in the germline V gene (reference sequence). This CDR3 spans 17 amino acids. V was pared by 3 bases and J by 0 bases, with 17 bases between. CDR3 sequence (DNA): TGTGCCAGCAGTTTCGTGGGGGCTCATAAAGCTAACTATGGCTACACCTTC. Amino acids: CASSFVGAHKANYGYTF.

V gene TRBV19 combines with J gene TRBJ1-1; no firm D call. The V end was cut by 3 bases, the J end by 5 bases, with 19 bases between. The CDR3 consists of 16 residues. CDR1 and CDR2 from the germline V gene are LNHDA and SQIVND (reference sequence). CDR3 loop: CASSIFSGSARTEAFF. The CDR3 DNA reads TGTGCCAGTAGTATTTTCTCGGGCTCCGCGAGGACTGAAGCTTTCTTT.

The rearrangement joins TRBV5-1 to TRBJ2-3, with TRBD2 matching 12 bases. V dropped 8 bases and J dropped 8; count of bases not matched to a gene: 9. Germline V CDR1 and CDR2: SGHRS, YFSETQ. There are 14 residues in the CDR3. As DNA, the CDR3 is TGCGCCAGTCATATGACTAGCGGGGGTGTTACGCAGTATTTT. As protein: CASHMTSGGVTQYF.

The gene calls are TRBV11-3 and TRBJ2-3; maybe TRBD1 (6 bases). CDR3 length: 15 residues. CDR1 and CDR2 (germline): SGHNT, YENEEA. With 1 base removed from V and 0 bases from J, the gap between germline ends came to 8 bases. The CDR3 spells CASSLAGQSTDTQYF. The CDR3 DNA follows: TGTGCCAGCAGCTTAGCAGGACAGAGCACAGATACGCAGTATTTT. The whole variable domain, remainder taken from reference TRBV11-3 and TRBJ2-3, is EAGVVQSPRYKIIEKKQPVAFWCNPISGHNTLYWYLQNLGQGPELLIRYENEEAVDDSQLPKDRFSAERLKGVDSTLKIQPAELGDSAVYLCASSLAGQSTDTQYFGPGTRLTVL.

The chain links TRBV7-2 to TRBJ2-1; TRBD2 matches 12 bases. CDR1 is SGHTA and CDR2 is FQGNSA in the germline V gene. The CDR3 contains 17 residues. With V trimmed by 6 bases and J by 8 bases, 14 bases remained unmatched. In DNA, the CDR3 is TGTGCCAGCAGTACGAGGACTAGCGGGAACGGGTTTTATGAGCAGTTCTTC. This translates into CASSTRTSGNGFYEQFF.

J is TRBJ2-6 and V is TRBV11-2; D is ambiguous. CDR1 is SGHAT and CDR2 is FQNNGV in the germline V gene. This CDR3 is 14 amino acids long. V was pared by 5 bases and J by 0 bases, with 5 bases between. The CDR3 nucleotides are TGTGCCAGCAGCCAGAGCTCTGGGGCCAACGTCCTGACTTTC. Translating gives CASSQSSGANVLTF.

Points on this clone: The same CDR3 arises from other DNA sequences in this sample as well. V gene TRBV2 combines with J gene TRBJ1-6, with D tentatively TRBD1 (6 bases). Per the germline V gene, CDR1 is SNHLY and CDR2 is FYNNEI. The CDR3 is made up of 15 amino acids. The V gene lost 4 bases and the J gene lost 7 bases, with 14 bases spanning the gap. The CDR3 here is CASSVQGLLNSPLHF. The CDR3 region has the DNA TGTGCCAGCAGTGTACAGGGCTTGCTGAATTCACCCCTCCACTTT.

The CDR3 sequence is CASSFDRAYAEAFF. The DNA of the CDR3 is TGTGCCAGCAGTTTTGACAGGGCCTACGCTGAAGCTTTCTTT. The V and J genes are TRBV6-6 and TRBJ1-1; 7 bases align to TRBD1. Germline V lookup: CDR1 MNHNY, CDR2 SVGAGI (reference sequence). J was trimmed by 6 bases and V by 4 bases; bases with no gene match: 8. This CDR3 is 14 amino acids long.

As DNA, the CDR3 is TGTGCCAGCAGCTTAGACGGGGGCGGGAGAAGTGGGTCCAAAAACATTCAGTACTTC. Its translation is CASSLDGGGRSGSKNIQYF. The genes are TRBV7-9 and TRBJ2-4, with a tentative D call TRBD2 (7 bases). In germline, CDR1 is SEHNR, CDR2 FQNEAQ (reference sequence). With 1 base removed from V and 2 bases from J, the gap between germline ends came to 21 bases. This CDR3 has 19 residues.

This chain links TRBV5-8 with TRBJ2-3; TRBD2 matches at 7 bases. Germline-derived CDR1 and CDR2 are SGHTS and YDEGEE. The V gene end was trimmed by 6 bases and the J gene end by 2 bases; junction bases not matched to a gene: 9. The CDR3 runs 15 residues. The CDR3 loop reads CASTLTGGYTDTQYF. The CDR3 DNA sequence: TGTGCCAGCACCCTGACGGGGGGTTACACAGATACGCAGTATTTT.

The gene calls are TRBV7-2 and TRBJ2-2, with 7 nucleotides matching TRBD1. Losses at the gene ends were 1 base for V and 7 bases for J; bases not matched to a gene: 12. Germline V gives CDR1 SGHTA, CDR2 FQGNSA. This CDR3 spans 17 amino acids. CDR3 amino acids: CASSLDSSRGSVGELFF. For the CDR3, the DNA is TGTGCCAGCAGCTTAGATTCTAGCAGGGGGTCGGTCGGGGAGCTGTTTTTT.

The chain employs TRBV6-5 and TRBJ2-3; 8 positions match TRBD1. CDR3 length: 15 residues. The ends lost 7 bases at V and 3 bases at J; junction bases unmatched: 9. Germline CDR1 and CDR2: MNHEY and SVGAGI. CDR3 loop: CASTTGGTGTDTQYF. For the CDR3, the DNA is TGTGCCAGCACCACAGGGGGGACAGGTACAGATACGCAGTATTTT.

This rearrangement joins TRBV11-2 to TRBJ2-3; 14 bases are shared with TRBD2. The germline V gene has CDR1 SGHAT and CDR2 FQNNGV. The CDR3 totals 17 residues. V shed 3 bases, J shed 3 bases, and the junction held 5 bases outside the gene matches. As DNA, the CDR3 is TGTGCCAGCAGCTTTGGGACTAGCGGGAGCTGGACAGATACGCAGTATTTT. It translates to CASSFGTSGSWTDTQYF.

This clone appeared once. The chain carries TRBV7-9 and TRBJ2-7; 9 bases are shared with TRBD1. Germline V CDR1 and CDR2: SEHNR, FQNEAQ (reference sequence). The CDR3 length is 15 residues. J lost 5 bases, V lost 5 bases, and 10 bases had no gene match. CDR3 in DNA: TGTGCCAGCAGCCCCCGCCCCACAGGGGGCGACGAGCAGTACTTC. Translated, it gives CASSPRPTGGDEQYF.

This chain joins TRBV30 and TRBJ1-6, with 8 bases aligning to TRBD1. From germline, CDR1 is GTSNPN and CDR2 SVGIG (reference sequence). The V and J ends lost 4 bases and 7 bases, in that order; junction bases with no gene match: 6. The CDR3 runs 14 residues. CDR3 protein: CAWMTRGPNSPLHF. CDR3 DNA: TGTGCCTGGATGACCAGGGGGCCGAATTCACCCCTCCACTTT.

The chain is built from TRBV5-4 and TRBJ2-5, with D possibly being TRBD2 (8 bases). This CDR3 spans 16 amino acids. Germline V CDR1 and CDR2: SGHNT, YYREEE (reference sequence). Trimming left V 3 bases short and J 5 bases short, with 20 bases between. CDR3 amino acids: CASSSGGGQPLETQYF. The CDR3 nucleotides are TGTGCCAGCAGCTCGGGGGGGGGACAGCCACTGGAGACCCAGTACTTC.

The CDR3 sequence is CATSESQGAPTQYF. The CDR3 DNA follows: TGTGCCACCAGTGAGTCGCAGGGAGCCCCTACGCAGTATTTT. The chain carries TRBV24-1 and TRBJ2-3; possibly TRBD1 or TRBD2 for D (5 bases each). V was trimmed by 4 bases and J by 8 bases, leaving 15 bases between them. The V gene's germline CDR1 is KGHDR and CDR2 SFDVKD. The CDR3 has 14 amino acids.

This chain links TRBV15 with TRBJ2-7; unclear D gene. The CDR3 runs 13 residues. Germline V CDR1 and CDR2: LNHNV, YYDKDF (reference sequence). V was cut by 0 bases and J by 3 bases, with 6 bases left in between. The CDR3 DNA reads TGTGCCACCAGCAGAGACGCAGTCTACGAGCAGTACTTC. Its protein is CATSRDAVYEQYF.